This T cell receptor (beta chain) was identified in a study of human T cells and chemical hapten exposure. From the RACE reads, TCRdb called clonotypes with MiXCR, one entry per CDR3 protein. The data hold around 300,000 distinct CDR3 sequences, with 7.7% observed a single time. This clonotype has just a few counts. Germline V gene sequence: CDR1 SGHTA, CDR2 FQGNSA. This CDR3 contains 16 residues. Between the trimmed V and J ends, which lost 3 bases and 2 bases, there was a span of 15 bases. Described time point: pre-sensitization, week 0. Described treatment: therapeutic diphenylcyclopropenone sensitization with weekly scalp DPC.

V usage is TRBV7-2 and J usage is TRBJ2-3; possible D gene TRBD1, 7 bases. The sample consisted of whole blood, taken in connection with sensitization to the hapten diphenylcyclopropenone (DPC). The source is a man aged 18 to 35 with alopecia areata. Some clones in this sample may be carry-over from other donors' samples. The CDR3 DNA follows: TGTGCCAGCAGCTTGTCAGGGGGAGGTGCCACAGATACGCAGTATTTT. It specifies CASSLSGGGATDTQYF.